Each of the 11 T cell receptor beta chains below was sequenced from the same sample in a study of blood T cell repertoires in COVID-19 (TCRdb year 2020). The method was the immunoSEQ multiplex PCR assay. This is the immuneACCESS table as TCRdb keeps it, with only in-frame sequences that have V and J called. A part of the clones is gone; compared with another copy, unresolved V genes explain less than half, and the rest is unexplained. Here the sample has approximately 250,000 clones; about nine tenths occur a single time. The ten most abundant clones make up approximately 4% of the sample. Sequencing was done on a sample of PBMCs or T cells enriched from blood (not recorded which). The receptors derive from a woman in her twenties or thirties with acute COVID-19.

This clone was recorded only once. The chain employs TRBV29-1 and TRBJ2-1, with 8 bases fitting TRBD1. The germline V gene encodes CDR1 SQVTM and CDR2 ANQGSEA. Trimming at V came to 4 bases and at J to 2 bases, leaving 1 base not matched to a gene. The CDR3 is 13 amino acids. The CDR3 region is CSVAGGAYNEQFF. As DNA, the CDR3 is TGCAGCGTTGCAGGGGGCGCCTACAATGAGCAGTTCTTC.

V and J are TRBV27 and TRBJ2-5; D perhaps matches TRBD1 (6 bases). The germline V gene encodes CDR1 MNHEY and CDR2 SMNVEV (reference sequence). CDR3 size: 16 residues. Trimming cost V 6 bases and J 2 bases, with 19 bases left between them. The CDR3 reads CASRREGVAAQETQYF. Here the CDR3 DNA reads TGTGCCAGCAGACGAGAGGGGGTTGCCGCTCAAGAGACCCAGTACTTC.

This chain joins TRBV7-2 and TRBJ2-7, with a possible D match to TRBD2 (5 bases). This CDR3 has 12 amino acids. V was shortened by 3 bases and J by 5 bases, with 8 bases between the two germline ends. CDR1 SGHTA and CDR2 FQGNSA come from the germline V gene. The CDR3 protein is CASSFVANEQYF. For the CDR3, the DNA is TGTGCCAGCAGCTTTGTAGCGAACGAGCAGTACTTC.

This rearrangement joins TRBV4-1 to TRBJ2-1; 7 positions agree with TRBD1. The V segment lost 5 bases and the J segment 8 bases; nucleotides outside the gene matches: 9. The CDR3 runs 14 residues. Germline V gives CDR1 MGHRA, CDR2 YSYEKL. DNA of the CDR3: TGCGCCAGCAGCTTAAGGACAGGTGAGCATGAGCAGTTCTTC. Protein: CASSLRTGEHEQFF.

The rearrangement uses TRBV3-1 (or the pseudogene TRBV3-2) and TRBJ1-1; a possible D gene is TRBD1 (6 bases). Trimming cost V 5 bases and J 11 bases, with 18 bases left between them. Per the germline V gene, CDR1 is LGHDT and CDR2 is YNNKEL (reference sequence). The CDR3 totals 13 residues. The CDR3 loop reads CASSKGLQGLAFF. DNA of the CDR3: TGTGCCAGCAGCAAAGGATTGCAGGGGCTGGCTTTCTTT.

This chain connects TRBV30 to TRBJ2-1; D gene unclear. CDR1 is GTSNPN, CDR2 SVGIG, per germline (reference sequence). The CDR3 loop spans 14 amino acids. The V gene lost 5 bases and the J gene lost 4 bases, with 15 bases spanning the gap. CDR3 amino acids: CAWGLGRRYNEQFF. The CDR3 DNA follows: TGTGCCTGGGGCCTAGGCCGACGTTACAATGAGCAGTTCTTC. Full variable domain (missing parts from reference TRBV30 and TRBJ2-1): SQTIHQWPATLVQPVGSPLSLECTVEGTSNPNLYWYRQAAGRGLQLLFYSVGIGQISSEVPQNLSASRPQDRQFILSSKKLLLSDSGFYLCAWGLGRRYNEQFFGPGTRLTVL.

The V call is TRBV11-2, the J call TRBJ2-7; no reliable D call. Per the germline V gene, CDR1 is SGHAT and CDR2 is FQNNGV. This CDR3 comprises 17 residues. V lost 1 base, J lost 4 bases, and 20 bases lay in between. DNA for the CDR3: TGTGCCAGCAGCTTAGTTGGCGGCTCCGGATCACCTTACGAGCAGTACTTC. Its protein is CASSLVGGSGSPYEQYF.

The chain recombines TRBV6-9 with TRBJ2-3, with 7 nucleotides matching TRBD1. This CDR3 has 15 residues. Germline V gives CDR1 MNHGY, CDR2 SVAAGI. Trimming cost V 0 bases and J 0 bases; bases outside gene matches: 0. The CDR3 loop reads CASSYSTGSTDTQYF. In DNA form, the CDR3 reads TGTGCCAGCAGTTATTCGACAGGGAGCACAGATACGCAGTATTTT.

V is TRBV24-1 and J is TRBJ1-5; D remains unclear. Trimming took 3 bases from V and 2 from J, leaving 10 bases between them. CDR3 length: 15 residues. Per germline, CDR1 KGHDR and CDR2 SFDVKD. The CDR3 coding sequence is TGTGCCACCAGTGATGGGCCCGGGGGCAATCAGCCCCAGCATTTT. This codes for CATSDGPGGNQPQHF.

This clone was counted once. This rearrangement joins TRBV5-1 to TRBJ1-1; 9 nucleotides agree with TRBD1. The CDR3 totals 16 residues. The germline CDR1 and CDR2 sequences are SGHRS and YFSETQ. The ends lost 6 bases at V and 1 base at J; junction bases unmatched: 10. CDR3 sequence reads: CASTSGTGISNTEAFF. The CDR3 bases are TGCGCCAGCACGAGTGGGACAGGGATTTCGAACACTGAAGCTTTCTTT.

The V gene is TRBV4-2, the J gene TRBJ2-2; D unclear. With 2 bases removed from V and 2 bases from J, the gap between germline ends came to 6 bases. The CDR3 has 14 residues. Germline values: CDR1 LGHNA, CDR2 YNFKEQ. Here the CDR3 DNA reads TGTGCCAGCAGCCAAACCAGAAACACCGGGGAGCTGTTTTTT. Residues: CASSQTRNTGELFF.